A selection of T cell receptor beta chains follows, all from one sample in a study of OX40 agonist ivuxolimab in advanced cancers. Using immunoSEQ multiplex PCR, the repertoire was profiled, and TCRdb retains in-frame clones only, with some absent. The sample yields some 75,000 clones, around 86% seen once. Material: CD4+ or CD8+ T cells sorted from blood, obtained in a trial of the OX40 agonist ivuxolimab. The receptors here all came from an adult with an advanced solid tumor such as melanoma, head and neck, liver or kidney cancer. Each CDR3 is given with its conserved first and last residue.

len: 15; v_gene: TRBV18; j_gene: TRBJ2-1; CDR3aa: CASSPDSGDYNEQFF
len: 15; v_gene: TRBV30; j_gene: TRBJ1-5; CDR3aa: CAWAKVGGFNQPQHF
len: 13; v_gene: TRBV7-2; j_gene: TRBJ2-3; CDR3aa: CASSTRRIDTQYF
len: 15; v_gene: TRBV15; j_gene: TRBJ1-5; CDR3aa: CATSRKSQGVQPQHF
len: 15; v_gene: TRBV12-5; j_gene: TRBJ2-7; CDR3aa: CASGLVVGAYYEQYF
len: 16; v_gene: TRBV5-8; j_gene: TRBJ2-7; CDR3aa: CASSLAFGGGLYEQYF
len: 9; v_gene: TRBV27; j_gene: TRBJ1-1; CDR3aa: CASRPEAFF
len: 18; v_gene: TRBV4-3; j_gene: TRBJ2-1; CDR3aa: CASSQVPLRTSGSEEQFF
len: 15; v_gene: TRBV27; j_gene: TRBJ2-3; CDR3aa: CASSLRWGFGDTQYF
len: 14; v_gene: TRBV5-4; j_gene: TRBJ2-1; CDR3aa: CASSPSATYNEQFF
len: 15; v_gene: TRBV7-9; j_gene: TRBJ1-2; CDR3aa: CASSLAQGADYGYTF
len: 13; v_gene: TRBV6-4; j_gene: TRBJ2-3; CDR3aa: CASSITSLDTQYF
len: 16; v_gene: TRBV25-1; j_gene: TRBJ1-4; CDR3aa: CASSVGTQATNEKLFF
len: 17; v_gene: TRBV4-2; j_gene: TRBJ2-1; CDR3aa: CASSLDGGHFHYNEQFF
len: 15; v_gene: TRBV4-2; j_gene: TRBJ1-1; CDR3aa: CASSQELQGAREAFF
len: 13; v_gene: TRBV6-5; j_gene: TRBJ2-5; CDR3aa: CASSYSERETQYF
len: 14; v_gene: TRBV5-4; j_gene: TRBJ1-2; CDR3aa: CASTNRSSAYGYTF